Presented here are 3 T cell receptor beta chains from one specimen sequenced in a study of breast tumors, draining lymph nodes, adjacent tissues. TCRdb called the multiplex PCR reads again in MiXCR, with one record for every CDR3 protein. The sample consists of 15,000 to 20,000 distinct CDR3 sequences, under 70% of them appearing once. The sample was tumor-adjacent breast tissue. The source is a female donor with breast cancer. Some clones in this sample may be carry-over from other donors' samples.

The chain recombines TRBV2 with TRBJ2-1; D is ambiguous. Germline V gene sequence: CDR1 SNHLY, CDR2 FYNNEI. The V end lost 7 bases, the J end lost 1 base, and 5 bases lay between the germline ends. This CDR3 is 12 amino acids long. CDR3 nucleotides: TGTGCCAGCACTCGATCCTACAATGAGCAGTTCTTC. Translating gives CASTRSYNEQFF.

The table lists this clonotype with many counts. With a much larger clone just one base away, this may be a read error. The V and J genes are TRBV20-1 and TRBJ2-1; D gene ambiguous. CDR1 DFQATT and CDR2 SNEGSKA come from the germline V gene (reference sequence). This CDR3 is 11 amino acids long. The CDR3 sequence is CSARVGNEQSF. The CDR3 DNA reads TGCAGTGCTAGAGTGGGGAATGAGCAGTCCTTC.

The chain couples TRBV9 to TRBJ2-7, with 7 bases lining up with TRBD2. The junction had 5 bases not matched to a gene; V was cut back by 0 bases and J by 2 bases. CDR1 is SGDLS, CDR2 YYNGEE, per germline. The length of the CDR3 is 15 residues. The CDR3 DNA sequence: TGTGCCAGCAGCGTAGGGAGCGGGAAGACCTACGAGCAGTACTTC. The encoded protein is CASSVGSGKTYEQYF.